The T cell receptor beta chain under discussion was sequenced for a study of tumor-infiltrating lymphocytes in primary liver carcinoma. Study results and limitations: Because the samples were bulk unsorted, the study did not compare CD4+ and CD8+ repertoires.

Unsorted whole blood served as the source of blood RNA, and germline DNA was extracted as well. The template, approximately 500 ng total RNA, yielded TCR beta cDNA made with a constant-region primer. Three rounds of nested multiplex PCR with slightly modified ARM-PCR produced TCR beta libraries. The first two PCR rounds used TRBV1-TRBV30 forward primers with a C-beta reverse primer, 10 cycles each. Using its own MiXCR run on the multiplex PCR reads, TCRdb lists one record per CDR3 protein. The sample has about 310,000 distinct CDR3 sequences, 65% seen once. Comment on this clonotype: Its antigen remains unknown.

CDR3 length: 12 residues. J was trimmed by 8 bases and V by 8 bases; bases with no gene match: 8. Germline lookup yields CDR1 WSHSY and CDR2 SAAADI. The chain carries TRBV10-2 and TRBJ1-2; 7 bases line up with TRBD1. Material: peripheral blood. This TCR was recovered from a man in his forties or fifties with primary liver carcinoma and hepatitis B virus infection. This CDR3 reads CASYTTGEGYTF. The DNA for the CDR3 is TGCGCCAGCTATACTACAGGGGAAGGCTACACCTTC.